This TCR beta chain comes out of a study of cytomegalovirus exposure and HLA in healthy donors. Overall study context: Caucasian-associated ancestry cluster membership applied to approximately 80% of approximately 400 genotyped donors. Broader study findings: Looking again later, the authors saw that most CMV-associated TCR beta chains seemed HLA-restricted.

At collection, donors were nominally healthy, but unrecorded immune exposures were probable. With regard to this clone: The antigen remains undetermined.

CDR1 and CDR2 (germline): SGHNT, YYREEE (reference sequence). CDR3 size: 15 residues. V dropped 3 bases and J dropped 5; count of bases not matched to a gene: 8. PCR used 60 Vbeta primers and 13 Jbeta primers. Authors' analysis steps: Counted up in a later analysis, unique TCR beta chains came to some 82 million, with around 10 million shared. Libraries were prepared by immunoSEQ multiplex PCR; TCRdb keeps only in-frame clonotypes and omits some of them. Clonal size and the V and J genes are those of that table, whereas D and trimming came from the DNA. The sample lists approximately 150,000 clones, about 72% occurring once.

This TCR came from a man in his 60s in good health and CMV-seronegative. Sequencing was carried out using PBMCs. This sequence joins TRBV5-4 and TRBJ1-2; 9 bases fit TRBD1. The chain's CDR3 is CASSSQGALGYGYTF. DNA for the CDR3: TGTGCCAGCAGCTCACAGGGGGCGCTCGGGTATGGCTACACCTTC.